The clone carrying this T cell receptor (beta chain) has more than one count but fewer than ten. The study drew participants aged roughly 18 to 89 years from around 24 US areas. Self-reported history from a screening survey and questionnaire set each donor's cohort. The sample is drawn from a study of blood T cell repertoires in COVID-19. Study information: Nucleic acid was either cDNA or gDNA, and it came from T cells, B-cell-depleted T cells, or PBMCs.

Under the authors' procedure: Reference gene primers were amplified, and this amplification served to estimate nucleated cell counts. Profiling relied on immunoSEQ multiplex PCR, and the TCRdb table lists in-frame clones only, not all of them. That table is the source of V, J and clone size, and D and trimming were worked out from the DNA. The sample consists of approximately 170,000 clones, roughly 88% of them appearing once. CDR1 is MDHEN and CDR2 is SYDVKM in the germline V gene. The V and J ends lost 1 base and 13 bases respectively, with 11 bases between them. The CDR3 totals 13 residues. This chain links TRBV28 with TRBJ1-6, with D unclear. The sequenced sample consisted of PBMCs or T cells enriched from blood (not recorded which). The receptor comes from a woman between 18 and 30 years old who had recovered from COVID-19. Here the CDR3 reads CASSLSEAGPLHF. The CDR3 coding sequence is TGTGCCAGCAGTTTATCAGAGGCGGGCCCCCTCCACTTT. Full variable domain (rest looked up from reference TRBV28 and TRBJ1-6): DVKVTQSSRYLVKRTGEKVFLECVQDMDHENMFWYRQDPGLGLRLIYFSYDVKMKEKGDIPEGYSVSREKKERFSLILESASTNQTSMYLCASSLSEAGPLHFGNGTRLTVT.